This TCR beta chain was identified during a study of T cell responses to AZD1222 COVID-19 vaccine. TCRdb keeps only in-frame clones here, not all; method: immunoSEQ multiplex PCR. The table has around 20,000 clones, approximately 81% seen once. V lost 7 bases, J lost 5 bases, and 15 bases lay in between. The CDR3 has 15 residues. Germline loops: CDR1 SEHNR, CDR2 FQNEAQ (reference sequence). The V and J genes are TRBV7-9 and TRBJ1-6; weak D call: TRBD1 (5 bases). The sequencing used peripheral blood, collected 28 days after the second AZD1222 dose. The receptor's source is an adult who received the AZD1222 COVID-19 vaccine. The CDR3 region is CASTYSQGNNSPLHF. Here the CDR3 DNA reads TGTGCCAGCACCTATTCCCAGGGTAATAATTCACCCCTCCACTTT. Based on the CDR3 plus reference TRBV7-9 and TRBJ1-6, the full variable domain is DTGVSQNPRHKITKRGQNVTFRCDPISEHNRLYWYRQTLGQGPEFLTYFQNEAQLEKSRLLSDRFSAERPKGSFSTLEIQRTEQGDSAMYLCASTYSQGNNSPLHFGNGTRLTVT.